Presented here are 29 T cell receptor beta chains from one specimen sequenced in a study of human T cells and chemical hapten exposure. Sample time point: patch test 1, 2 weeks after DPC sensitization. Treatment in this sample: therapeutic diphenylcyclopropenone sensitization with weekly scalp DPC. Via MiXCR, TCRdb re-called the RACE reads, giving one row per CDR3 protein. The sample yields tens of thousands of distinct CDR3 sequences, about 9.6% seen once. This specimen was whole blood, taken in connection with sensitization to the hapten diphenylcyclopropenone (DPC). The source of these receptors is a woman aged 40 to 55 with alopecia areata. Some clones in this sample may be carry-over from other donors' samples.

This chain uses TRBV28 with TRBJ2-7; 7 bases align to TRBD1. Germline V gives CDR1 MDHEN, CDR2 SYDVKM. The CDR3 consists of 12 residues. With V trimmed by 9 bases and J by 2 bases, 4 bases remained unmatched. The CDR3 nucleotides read TGTGCCAGTCGGACAGGCACCTACGAGCAGTACTTC. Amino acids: CASRTGTYEQYF.

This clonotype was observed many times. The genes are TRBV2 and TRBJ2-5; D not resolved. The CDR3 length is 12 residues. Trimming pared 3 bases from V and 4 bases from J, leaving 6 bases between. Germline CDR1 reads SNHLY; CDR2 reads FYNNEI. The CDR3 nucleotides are TGTGCCAGCAGTGAGCGGCCAGAGACCCAGTACTTC. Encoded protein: CASSERPETQYF.

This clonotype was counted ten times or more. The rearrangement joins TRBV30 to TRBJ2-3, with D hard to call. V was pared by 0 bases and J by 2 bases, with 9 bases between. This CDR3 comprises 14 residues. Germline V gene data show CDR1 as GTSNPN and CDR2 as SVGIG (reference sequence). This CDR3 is CAWSVLSVTDTQYF. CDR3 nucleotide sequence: TGTGCCTGGAGTGTACTCTCCGTCACAGATACGCAGTATTTT.

The CDR3 region has the DNA TGTGCCAGCAGCCCGTCCACAGTTCCGGGCCAACTCACCAGGGGGAGGCACACTGAAGCTTTCTTT. Translated, it gives CASSPSTVPGQLTRGRHTEAFF. The rearrangement joins TRBV3-1 to TRBJ1-1; 7 bases fit TRBD1. This CDR3 contains 22 residues. CDR1 is LGHDT and CDR2 is YNNKEL in the germline V gene (reference sequence). V lost 4 bases and J lost 3; bases outside the gene matches: 29.

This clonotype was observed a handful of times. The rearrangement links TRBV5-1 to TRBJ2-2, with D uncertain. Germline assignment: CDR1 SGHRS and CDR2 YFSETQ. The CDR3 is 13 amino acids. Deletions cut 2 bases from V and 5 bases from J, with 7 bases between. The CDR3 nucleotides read TGCGCCAGCAGCTTTGACTGGACCGGGGAGCTGTTTTTT. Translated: CASSFDWTGELFF.

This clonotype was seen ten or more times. The CDR3 DNA is TGTGCCAGCAGTAAGGGCCTGAAACCCGGGGAGCTGTTTTTT. It yields the protein CASSKGLKPGELFF. The V and J genes are TRBV6-2 or TRBV6-3 and TRBJ2-2; D call uncertain. Germline V lookup: CDR1 MNHEY, CDR2 SVGEGT. This CDR3 is 14 amino acids long. Trimming stripped 5 bases from V and 6 bases from J, with 13 bases between.

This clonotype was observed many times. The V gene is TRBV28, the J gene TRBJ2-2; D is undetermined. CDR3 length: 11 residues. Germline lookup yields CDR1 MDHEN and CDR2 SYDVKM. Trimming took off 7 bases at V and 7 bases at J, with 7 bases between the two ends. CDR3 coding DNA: TGTGCCAGCAAGTTGGTCGGGGAGCTGTTTTTT. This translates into CASKLVGELFF.

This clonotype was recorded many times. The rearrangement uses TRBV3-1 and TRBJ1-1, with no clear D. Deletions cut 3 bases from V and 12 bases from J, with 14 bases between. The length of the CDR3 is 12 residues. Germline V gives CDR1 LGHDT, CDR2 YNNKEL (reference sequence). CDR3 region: CASSQGSYASFF. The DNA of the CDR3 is TGTGCCAGCAGCCAGGGGTCCTACGCATCTTTCTTT.

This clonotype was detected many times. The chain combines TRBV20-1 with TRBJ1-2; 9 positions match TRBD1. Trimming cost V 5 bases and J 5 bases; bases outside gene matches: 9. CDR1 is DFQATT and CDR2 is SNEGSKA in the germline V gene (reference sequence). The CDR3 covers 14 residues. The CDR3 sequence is CSAPGTGSRYGYTF. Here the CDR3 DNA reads TGCAGTGCTCCGGGGACAGGGTCGAGATATGGCTACACCTTC.

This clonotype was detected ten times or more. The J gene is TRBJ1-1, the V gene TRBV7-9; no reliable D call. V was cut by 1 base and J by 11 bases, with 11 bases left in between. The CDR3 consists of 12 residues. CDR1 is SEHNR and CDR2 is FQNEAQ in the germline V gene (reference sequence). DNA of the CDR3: TGTGCCAGCAGCTTAGTTCCGGCCGGGGCTTTCTTT. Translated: CASSLVPAGAFF.

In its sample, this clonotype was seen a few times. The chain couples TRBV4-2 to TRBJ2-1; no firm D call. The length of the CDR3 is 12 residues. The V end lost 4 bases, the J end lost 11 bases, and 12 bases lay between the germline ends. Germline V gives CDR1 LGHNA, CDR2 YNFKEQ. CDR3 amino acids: CASSPDVGQQFF. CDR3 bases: TGTGCCAGCAGCCCAGATGTGGGTCAGCAGTTCTTC.

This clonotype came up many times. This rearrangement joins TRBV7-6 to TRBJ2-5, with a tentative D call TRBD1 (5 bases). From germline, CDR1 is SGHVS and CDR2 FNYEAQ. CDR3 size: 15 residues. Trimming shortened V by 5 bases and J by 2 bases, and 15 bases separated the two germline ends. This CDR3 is CASSRKAGLQETQYF. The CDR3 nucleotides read TGTGCCAGCAGCCGTAAGGCAGGGCTTCAAGAGACCCAGTACTTC.

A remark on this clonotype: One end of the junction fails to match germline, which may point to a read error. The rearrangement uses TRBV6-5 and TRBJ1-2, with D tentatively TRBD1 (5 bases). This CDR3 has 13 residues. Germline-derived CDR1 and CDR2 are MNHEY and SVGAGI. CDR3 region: CTSSPGLDYGYTF. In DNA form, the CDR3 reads TGTACCAGCAGTCCGGGGCTCGACTATGGCTACACCTTC.

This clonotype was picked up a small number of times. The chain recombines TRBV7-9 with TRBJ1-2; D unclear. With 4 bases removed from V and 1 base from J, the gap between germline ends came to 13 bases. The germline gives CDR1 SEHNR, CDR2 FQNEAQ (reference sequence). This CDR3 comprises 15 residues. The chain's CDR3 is CASSSQRAFNYGYTF. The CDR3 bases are TGTGCCAGCAGCTCCCAACGGGCCTTTAACTATGGCTACACCTTC.

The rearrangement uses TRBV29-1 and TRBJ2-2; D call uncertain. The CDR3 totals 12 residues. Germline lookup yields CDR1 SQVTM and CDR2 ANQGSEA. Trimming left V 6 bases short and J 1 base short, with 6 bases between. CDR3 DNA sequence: TGCAGCGTCCTATGGAACACCGGGGAGCTGTTTTTT. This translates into CSVLWNTGELFF.

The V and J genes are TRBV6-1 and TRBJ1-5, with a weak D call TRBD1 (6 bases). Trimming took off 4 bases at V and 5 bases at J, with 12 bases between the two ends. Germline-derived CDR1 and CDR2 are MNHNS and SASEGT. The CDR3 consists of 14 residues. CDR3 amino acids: CASSAQGLDQPQHF. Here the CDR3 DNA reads TGTGCCAGCAGTGCGCAGGGGCTCGATCAGCCCCAGCATTTT.

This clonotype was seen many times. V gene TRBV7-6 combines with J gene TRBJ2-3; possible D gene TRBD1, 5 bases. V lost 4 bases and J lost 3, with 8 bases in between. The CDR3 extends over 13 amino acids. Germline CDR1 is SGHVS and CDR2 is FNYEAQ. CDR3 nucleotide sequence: TGTGCCAGCAGCTCCCCAGGGACAGATACGCAGTATTTT. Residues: CASSSPGTDTQYF.

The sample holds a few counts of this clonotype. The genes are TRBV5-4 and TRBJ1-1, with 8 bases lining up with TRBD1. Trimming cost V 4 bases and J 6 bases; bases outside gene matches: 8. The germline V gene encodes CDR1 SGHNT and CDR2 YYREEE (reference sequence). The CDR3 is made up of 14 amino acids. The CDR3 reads CASSRTGQIAEAFF. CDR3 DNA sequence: TGTGCCAGCAGCCGGACAGGGCAGATCGCTGAAGCTTTCTTT.

The CDR3 DNA is TGTGCCAGCTCACCCACAGGGGGCGACGAGACCCAGTACTTC. This encodes CASSPTGGDETQYF. The chain combines TRBV18 with TRBJ2-5; 9 bases agree with TRBD1. J was trimmed by 5 bases and V by 3 bases; bases with no gene match: 4. The CDR3 length is 14 residues. In germline, CDR1 is KGHSH, CDR2 LQKENI. Full variable domain (missing parts from reference TRBV18 and TRBJ2-5): NAGVMQNPRHLVRRRGQEARLRCSPMKGHSHVYWYRQLPEEGLKFMVYLQKENIIDESGMPKERFSAEFPKEGPSILRIQQVVRGDSAAYFCASSPTGGDETQYFGPGTRLLVL.

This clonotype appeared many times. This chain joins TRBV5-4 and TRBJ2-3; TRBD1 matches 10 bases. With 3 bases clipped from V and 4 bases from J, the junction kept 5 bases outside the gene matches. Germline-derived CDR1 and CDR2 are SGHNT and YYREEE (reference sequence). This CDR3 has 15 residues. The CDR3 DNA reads TGTGCCAGCAGCTGGGGACAGGGGTTGGCAGATACGCAGTATTTT. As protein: CASSWGQGLADTQYF.

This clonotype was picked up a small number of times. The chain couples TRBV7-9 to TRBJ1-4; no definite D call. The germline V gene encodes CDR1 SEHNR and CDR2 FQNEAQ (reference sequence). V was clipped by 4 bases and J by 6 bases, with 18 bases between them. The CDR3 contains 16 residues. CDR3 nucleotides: TGTGCCAGCAGCTCTTTTCCTCCGGGGTTGGATGAAAAACTGTTTTTT. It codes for CASSSFPPGLDEKLFF.

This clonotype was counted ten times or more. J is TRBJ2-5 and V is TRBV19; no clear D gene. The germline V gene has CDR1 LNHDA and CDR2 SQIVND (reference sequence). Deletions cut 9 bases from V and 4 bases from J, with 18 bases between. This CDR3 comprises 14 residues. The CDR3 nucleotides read TGTGCCAGCAGCTCGCGAGGTATTGGAGAGACCCAGTACTTC. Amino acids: CASSSRGIGETQYF.

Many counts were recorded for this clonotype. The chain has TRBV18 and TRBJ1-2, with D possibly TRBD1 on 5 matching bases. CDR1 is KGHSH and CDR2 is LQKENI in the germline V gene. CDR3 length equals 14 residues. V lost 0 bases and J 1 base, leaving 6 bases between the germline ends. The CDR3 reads CASSPPTVNYGYTF. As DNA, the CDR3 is TGTGCCAGCTCACCACCGACAGTTAACTATGGCTACACCTTC.

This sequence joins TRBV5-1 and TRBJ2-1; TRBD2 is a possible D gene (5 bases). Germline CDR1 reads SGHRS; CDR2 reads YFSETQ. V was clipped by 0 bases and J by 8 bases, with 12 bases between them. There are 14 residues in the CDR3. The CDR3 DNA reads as TGCGCCAGCAGCTTGGATGGCAGGCGGGATGAGCAGTTCTTC. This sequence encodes CASSLDGRRDEQFF.

The CDR3 reads CASSRRGPSSGANVLTF. CDR3 nucleotides: TGTGCCAGCAGCCGTCGGGGCCCCTCCTCTGGGGCCAACGTCCTGACTTTC. The chain joins TRBV28 to TRBJ2-6; D is perhaps TRBD1 or TRBD2 (5 bases each). The CDR3 is 17 amino acids. In germline, CDR1 is MDHEN, CDR2 SYDVKM. The V gene lost 6 bases and the J gene lost 0 bases, with 15 bases spanning the gap.

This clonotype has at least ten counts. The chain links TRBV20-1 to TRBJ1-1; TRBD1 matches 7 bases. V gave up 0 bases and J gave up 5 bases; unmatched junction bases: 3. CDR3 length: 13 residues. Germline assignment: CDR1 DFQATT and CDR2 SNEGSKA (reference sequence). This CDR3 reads CSARDQGETEAFF. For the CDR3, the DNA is TGCAGTGCTAGAGATCAGGGGGAAACTGAAGCTTTCTTT.

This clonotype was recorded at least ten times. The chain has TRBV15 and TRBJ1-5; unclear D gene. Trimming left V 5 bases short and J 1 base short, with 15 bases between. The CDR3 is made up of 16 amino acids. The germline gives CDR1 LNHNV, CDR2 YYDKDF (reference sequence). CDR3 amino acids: CATSPRGDGSNQPQHF. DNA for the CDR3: TGTGCCACCAGCCCGCGGGGAGACGGGAGCAATCAGCCCCAGCATTTT.

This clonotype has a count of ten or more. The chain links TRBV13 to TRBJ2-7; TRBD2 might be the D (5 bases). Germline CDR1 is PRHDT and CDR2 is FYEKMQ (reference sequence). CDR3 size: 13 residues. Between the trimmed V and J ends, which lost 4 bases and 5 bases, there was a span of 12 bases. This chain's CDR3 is CASSSLEFNEQYF. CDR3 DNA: TGTGCCAGCAGCTCACTAGAATTTAACGAGCAGTACTTC.

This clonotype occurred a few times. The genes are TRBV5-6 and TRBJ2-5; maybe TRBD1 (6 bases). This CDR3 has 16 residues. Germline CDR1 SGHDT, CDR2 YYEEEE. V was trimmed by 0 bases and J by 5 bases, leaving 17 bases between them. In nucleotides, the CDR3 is TGTGCCAGCAGCTTGGATCCTCAGGGGCTTGGGGAGACCCAGTACTTC. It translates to CASSLDPQGLGETQYF.